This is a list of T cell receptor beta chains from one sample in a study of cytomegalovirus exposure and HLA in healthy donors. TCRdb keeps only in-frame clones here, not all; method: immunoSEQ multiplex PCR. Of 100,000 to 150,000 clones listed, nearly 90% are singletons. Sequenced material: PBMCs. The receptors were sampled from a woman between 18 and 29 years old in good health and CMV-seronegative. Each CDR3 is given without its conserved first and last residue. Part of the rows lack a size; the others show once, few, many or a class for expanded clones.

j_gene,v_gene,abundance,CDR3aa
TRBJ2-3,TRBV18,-,ASSPPSGGVYTQY
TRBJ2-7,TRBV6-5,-,ASSSSRYYEQY
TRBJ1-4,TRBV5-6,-,ASSPGGMAGQEKLF
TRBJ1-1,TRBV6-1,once,ASAFSGQGSTEAF
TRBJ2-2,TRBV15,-,ATSSRTANTGELF
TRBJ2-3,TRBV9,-,ASSVGISGPVTDTQY
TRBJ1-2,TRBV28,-,ASSLFRAGGGYT
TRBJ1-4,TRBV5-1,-,ASSLRTVATNEKLF
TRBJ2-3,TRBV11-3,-,ASSFGGATDTQY
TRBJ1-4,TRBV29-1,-,SARLQQIPGEKLF
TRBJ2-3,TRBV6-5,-,ASSSLGQTDTQY
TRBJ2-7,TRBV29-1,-,SVLHRVEQY
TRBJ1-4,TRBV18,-,ASASGQQNEKLF
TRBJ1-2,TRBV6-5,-,ASRGGDRLNYGYT
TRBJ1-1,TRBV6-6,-,ASSYLGQGEAF
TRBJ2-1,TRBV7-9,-,ASSSQPVRGEQF
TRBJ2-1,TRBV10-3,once,AISVLRGRSYNEQF
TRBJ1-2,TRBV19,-,ASSIVGDYGYT
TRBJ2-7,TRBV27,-,ASSPSRDWRVQQY
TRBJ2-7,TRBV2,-,ASSVGPGAGYEQY
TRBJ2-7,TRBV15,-,ATSRPRTGRPYEQY
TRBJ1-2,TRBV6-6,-,ASRTEANYGYT
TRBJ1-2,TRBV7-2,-,ASSKIPGQGLYGYT
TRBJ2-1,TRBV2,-,ASRPGTGGSYNEQF
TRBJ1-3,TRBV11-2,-,ASSSYRLDSGNTIY
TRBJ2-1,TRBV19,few,ASSEGGNEQF
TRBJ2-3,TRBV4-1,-,ASSQLRGGLKADTQY
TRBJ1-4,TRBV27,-,ASSPGTGGENEKLF
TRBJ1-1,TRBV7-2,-,ASSLSPYGGIGEAF